This TCR beta chain was identified during a study of blood T cell repertoires in COVID-19. The CDR3 is 16 residues long. Germline V CDR1 and CDR2: SGHNT, YENEEA. V lost 5 bases to trimming and J lost 0 bases, with 13 bases between them. Assay used: immunoSEQ multiplex PCR; TCRdb lists only in-frame clones, some missing. The sample records about 130,000 clones, nearly 70% being singletons. The sequence came from a woman in her 70s with acute or convalescent COVID-19. Sequencing was performed on peripheral blood. The chain recombines TRBV11-3 with TRBJ2-2; D might be TRBD2 (7 bases). Written as DNA, the CDR3 is TGTGCCAGCAGCCCCTGGGGGGGCGCGAACACCGGGGAGCTGTTTTTT. Translated: CASSPWGGANTGELFF. The variable domain in full, completed from reference TRBV11-3 and TRBJ2-2, reads EAGVVQSPRYKIIEKKQPVAFWCNPISGHNTLYWYLQNLGQGPELLIRYENEEAVDDSQLPKDRFSAERLKGVDSTLKIQPAELGDSAVYLCASSPWGGANTGELFFGEGSRLTVL.